Below, one TCR beta chain is given with its context. V was cut by 7 bases and J by 4 bases, with 11 bases left in between. This CDR3 has 12 amino acids. The germline V gene has CDR1 SNHLY and CDR2 FYNNEI. Per the study methods: How many nucleated cells were present was estimated from reference gene primer amplification. TCRdb's copy holds only in-frame clones and misses some; the assay was immunoSEQ multiplex PCR. Clone size and V and J calls were adopted from that table, with D and trimming inferred from the DNA. The data hold 70,000 to 95,000 clones, with roughly nine tenths observed a single time. This entry is derived from a study of blood T cell repertoires in COVID-19. Turning to the study itself: Acute-phase and convalescent COVID-19 samples originated in the United States, Italy and Spain. PBMCs, B-cell-depleted T cells, or T cells provided the cDNA or gDNA that made up the material.

This clonotype was sampled from an elderly woman with active COVID-19. The rearrangement joins TRBV2 to TRBJ2-7; D is unresolved. The sample taken for sequencing was peripheral blood. This CDR3 reads CASKTGGYEQYF. As DNA, the CDR3 is TGTGCCAGCAAGACTGGCGGATACGAGCAGTACTTC. The whole variable domain, filled in from reference TRBV2 and TRBJ2-7, reads EPEVTQTPSHQVTQMGQEVILRCVPISNHLYFYWYRQILGQKVEFLVSFYNNEISEKSEIFDDQFSVERPDGSNFTLKIRSTKLEDSAMYFCASKTGGYEQYFGPGTRLTVT.